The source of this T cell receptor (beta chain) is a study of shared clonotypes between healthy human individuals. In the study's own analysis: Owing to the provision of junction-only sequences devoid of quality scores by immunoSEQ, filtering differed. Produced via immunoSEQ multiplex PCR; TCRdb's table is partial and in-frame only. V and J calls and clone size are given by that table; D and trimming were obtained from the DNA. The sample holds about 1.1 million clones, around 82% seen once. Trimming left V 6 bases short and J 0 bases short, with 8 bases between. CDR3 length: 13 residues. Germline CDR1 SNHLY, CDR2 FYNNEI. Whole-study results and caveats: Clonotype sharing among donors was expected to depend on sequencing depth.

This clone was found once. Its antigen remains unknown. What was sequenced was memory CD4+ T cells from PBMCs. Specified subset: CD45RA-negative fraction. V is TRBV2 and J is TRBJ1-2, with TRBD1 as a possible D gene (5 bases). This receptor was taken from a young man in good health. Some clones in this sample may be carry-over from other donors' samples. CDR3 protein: CASRQVPNYGYTF. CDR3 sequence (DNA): TGTGCCAGCAGACAGGTCCCTAACTATGGCTACACCTTC.